The rows below give T cell receptor beta chains drawn from one sample of a study of T-cell reconstitution after alpha-beta-depleted transplantation in children. MiXCR was run by TCRdb on the PCR reads, yielding one entry per CDR3 protein. The data hold 450,000 to 600,000 distinct CDR3 sequences, with approximately 20% observed a single time. The source was PBMCs from the stem cell graft donor, collected from the stem cell graft. Every receptor here comes from a human donor who donated a stem cell graft to a child with acute lymphoblastic leukemia. CDR3s include the opening cysteine and the closing phenylalanine or tryptophan. Each record gives: V gene, J gene, D gene, clone size, CDR3 protein, CDR3 DNA. The D gene is left open where the match is weak. A clone size is listed for some rows: how often the clone was seen (once, few, many), or a class if it is expanded.

V gene: TRBV2
J gene: TRBJ2-7
D gene: TRBD2
clone size: NA
CDR3 protein: CASEGVGLARYEQYF
CDR3 DNA: TGTGCCAGCGAGGGGGTGGGACTAGCGCGCTACGAGCAGTACTTC

V gene: TRBV27
J gene: TRBJ2-7
D gene: NA
clone size: once
CDR3 protein: CASHDFTGAGEQYF
CDR3 DNA: TGTGCCAGCCATGATTTTACTGGCGCGGGCGAGCAGTACTTC

V gene: TRBV5-1
J gene: TRBJ2-1
D gene: NA
clone size: NA
CDR3 protein: CASSLLERVQFF
CDR3 DNA: TGCGCCAGCAGCCTCCTGGAGCGGGTCCAGTTCTTC

V gene: TRBV9
J gene: TRBJ2-7
D gene: NA
clone size: NA
CDR3 protein: CASSVGGRFSQKSSYEQYF
CDR3 DNA: TGTGCCAGCAGCGTAGGGGGCAGGTTTAGTCAAAAGAGCTCCTACGAGCAGTACTTC

V gene: TRBV7-2
J gene: TRBJ1-4
D gene: NA
clone size: few
CDR3 protein: CASSSQASGNEKLFF
CDR3 DNA: TGTGCCAGCAGCTCCCAGGCATCTGGGAATGAAAAACTGTTTTTT

V gene: TRBV5-1
J gene: TRBJ2-1
D gene: NA
clone size: NA
CDR3 protein: CASSHGLFSLNEQFF
CDR3 DNA: TGCGCCAGCAGCCACGGACTATTCTCCCTAAATGAGCAGTTCTTC

V gene: TRBV25-1
J gene: TRBJ2-7
D gene: NA
clone size: few
CDR3 protein: CASGRIDYEQYF
CDR3 DNA: TGTGCCAGTGGTCGGATAGACTACGAGCAGTACTTC

V gene: TRBV20-1
J gene: TRBJ2-7
D gene: TRBD1
clone size: NA
CDR3 protein: CSAREQGEYEQYF
CDR3 DNA: TGCAGTGCTAGAGAGCAGGGGGAATACGAGCAGTACTTC

V gene: TRBV12-3/TRBV12-4
J gene: TRBJ1-4
D gene: TRBD1
clone size: few
CDR3 protein: CASSLRVRGESEKLFF
CDR3 DNA: TGTGCCAGCAGTTTACGGGTCAGGGGGGAGAGTGAAAAACTGTTTTTT

V gene: TRBV6-1
J gene: TRBJ2-3
D gene: TRBD1
clone size: NA
CDR3 protein: CASMDRGQFSSTDTQYF
CDR3 DNA: TGTGCCAGCATGGACAGGGGCCAATTCTCTAGCACAGATACGCAGTATTTT

V gene: TRBV27
J gene: TRBJ2-5
D gene: NA
clone size: few
CDR3 protein: CASSSASRTQYF
CDR3 DNA: TGTGCCAGCAGTTCTGCGTCGAGGACCCAGTACTTC

V gene: TRBV11-1
J gene: TRBJ2-6
D gene: TRBD2
clone size: few
CDR3 protein: CASSLRAPSGNSGANVLTF
CDR3 DNA: TGTGCCAGCAGCTTAAGGGCCCCTAGCGGGAACTCTGGGGCCAACGTCCTGACTTTC

V gene: TRBV5-1
J gene: TRBJ2-4
D gene: NA
clone size: many
CDR3 protein: CASSLAGAGAKNIQYF
CDR3 DNA: TGCGCCAGCAGCTTGGCTGGGGCCGGAGCCAAAAACATTCAGTACTTC

V gene: TRBV27
J gene: TRBJ1-5
D gene: NA
clone size: NA
CDR3 protein: CASSSLQGANQPQHF
CDR3 DNA: TGTGCCAGCAGTTCCCTTCAGGGCGCCAATCAGCCCCAGCATTTT

V gene: TRBV20-1
J gene: TRBJ2-7
D gene: NA
clone size: NA
CDR3 protein: CSARVGHEQYF
CDR3 DNA: TGCAGTGCTAGAGTGGGCCACGAGCAGTACTTC

V gene: TRBV7-9
J gene: TRBJ1-2
D gene: NA
clone size: few
CDR3 protein: CASSLAGPGGYTF
CDR3 DNA: TGTGCCAGCAGCTTAGCGGGCCCGGGCGGCTACACCTTC

V gene: TRBV11-2
J gene: TRBJ2-5
D gene: TRBD1
clone size: few
CDR3 protein: CASSRDREETQYF
CDR3 DNA: TGTGCCAGCAGCCGAGACAGGGAGGAGACCCAGTACTTC

V gene: TRBV2
J gene: TRBJ2-7
D gene: NA
clone size: NA
CDR3 protein: CASSESVVVSYEQYF
CDR3 DNA: TGTGCCAGCAGTGAATCCGTTGTCGTCTCCTACGAGCAGTACTTC

V gene: TRBV5-6
J gene: TRBJ1-2
D gene: NA
clone size: NA
CDR3 protein: CASSLERGPNYGYTF
CDR3 DNA: TGTGCCAGCAGCTTGGAAAGGGGACCTAACTATGGCTACACCTTC

V gene: TRBV20-1
J gene: TRBJ2-1
D gene: TRBD1
clone size: many
CDR3 protein: CSAQTGNTLNEQFF
CDR3 DNA: TGCAGTGCTCAGACAGGGAACACACTTAATGAGCAGTTCTTC

V gene: TRBV9
J gene: TRBJ1-1
D gene: NA
clone size: NA
CDR3 protein: CASSEQPGDGAFF
CDR3 DNA: TGTGCCAGCAGCGAGCAACCGGGAGATGGAGCTTTCTTT

V gene: TRBV29-1
J gene: TRBJ2-3
D gene: NA
clone size: NA
CDR3 protein: CSVEDSSRSTSTDTQYF
CDR3 DNA: TGCAGCGTTGAAGATAGTTCGAGGTCTACTAGCACAGATACGCAGTATTTT

V gene: TRBV2
J gene: TRBJ2-2
D gene: NA
clone size: few
CDR3 protein: CASSEGLAANTGELFF
CDR3 DNA: TGTGCCAGCAGTGAGGGTTTAGCGGCGAACACCGGGGAGCTGTTTTTT

V gene: TRBV12-3/TRBV12-4
J gene: TRBJ2-3
D gene: NA
clone size: few
CDR3 protein: CASRGGNKDTQYF
CDR3 DNA: TGTGCCAGCAGGGGCGGGAATAAAGATACGCAGTATTTT

V gene: TRBV12-3/TRBV12-4
J gene: TRBJ2-1
D gene: NA
clone size: many
CDR3 protein: CASSFGLYNEQFF
CDR3 DNA: TGTGCCAGCAGCTTCGGGCTGTACAATGAGCAGTTCTTC

V gene: TRBV7-9
J gene: TRBJ1-4
D gene: NA
clone size: NA
CDR3 protein: CASSLSRTNEKLFF
CDR3 DNA: TGTGCCAGCAGCTTGAGTCGGACTAATGAAAAACTGTTTTTT

V gene: TRBV9
J gene: TRBJ2-5
D gene: TRBD2
clone size: NA
CDR3 protein: CASTGGGQETQYF
CDR3 DNA: TGTGCCAGCACGGGGGGAGGGCAAGAGACCCAGTACTTC

V gene: TRBV12-3/TRBV12-4
J gene: TRBJ2-3
D gene: TRBD2
clone size: few
CDR3 protein: CASSLGLAGWGGTDTQYF
CDR3 DNA: TGTGCCAGCAGTTTAGGACTAGCGGGTTGGGGGGGCACAGATACGCAGTATTTT

V gene: TRBV27
J gene: TRBJ1-2
D gene: NA
clone size: NA
CDR3 protein: CASSLTGGGDYGYTF
CDR3 DNA: TGTGCCAGCAGTTTGACGGGCGGGGGGGACTATGGCTACACCTTC

V gene: TRBV5-1
J gene: TRBJ1-1
D gene: NA
clone size: NA
CDR3 protein: CASSSRTGMTGTEAFF
CDR3 DNA: TGCGCCAGCAGCTCCCGGACGGGAATGACCGGGACTGAAGCTTTCTTT

V gene: TRBV7-6
J gene: TRBJ2-2
D gene: NA
clone size: few
CDR3 protein: CASTASTGELFF
CDR3 DNA: TGTGCCAGCACGGCGTCCACCGGGGAGCTGTTTTTT

V gene: TRBV6-6
J gene: TRBJ2-3
D gene: NA
clone size: NA
CDR3 protein: CASTSRGTDTQYF
CDR3 DNA: TGTGCCAGCACCTCCCGGGGCACAGATACGCAGTATTTT